The T cell receptor beta chain described here comes from a study of untreated major depressive disorder. Findings and caveats of the study: TRBV25-01 and TRBV02-01 followed the flow pattern without significance. In every subject, the five largest TRBV05-01 clones were private. Compared with controls, depressed patients showed more TRBV05-01 (Vbeta 5.1) usage in CD4+ T cells.

The V segment lost 4 bases and the J segment 6 bases; nucleotides outside the gene matches: 7. Germline V gene data show CDR1 as SGHRS and CDR2 as YFSETQ. The CDR3 length is 14 residues. Note on this clone: As yet, its antigen is unknown.

For sex, age, current smoking status and body mass index, every depressed patient had a pairwise-matched non-depressed control. Method: immunoSEQ multiplex PCR; TCRdb's copy keeps in-frame clones and lacks some. The sample lists 17,000 or so clones, more than 85% seen once, with 0.5% to 0.7% in the top ten. The TCR was taken from a woman aged 40 to 50 with major depressive disorder. The sample was CD4+ T cells from PBMCs. This chain joins TRBV5-1 and TRBJ1-1, with TRBD1 matching 9 bases. Written as DNA, the CDR3 is TGCGCCAGCAGCGCGGGACAGGGCATCGCTGAAGCTTTCTTT. As protein: CASSAGQGIAEAFF.